Each of the 20 T cell receptor beta chains below was sequenced from the same sample in a study of radiotherapy plus CTLA-4 blockade in lung cancer. The assay was immunoSEQ multiplex PCR, and TCRdb's table has in-frame clones only and misses some. The top ten clones hold 2.5% to 3.5% of a sample with 45,000 to 60,000 clones, 82% of them seen once. Sequences were derived from peripheral blood, sampled from a patient treated with radiotherapy plus ipilimumab. Receptor source: a human donor with non-small cell lung cancer who had stable disease on radiotherapy plus ipilimumab.

Only a few counts were recorded for this clone. The rearrangement links TRBV19 to TRBJ1-5; 9 bases are shared with TRBD1. This CDR3 region has 17 residues. Trimming took 4 bases from V and 8 from J; bases not matched to a gene: 15. Germline V CDR1 and CDR2: LNHDA, SQIVND (reference sequence). CDR3 region: CASSSHPTGGEWKPQHF. CDR3 DNA: TGTGCCAGTAGTAGCCACCCGACAGGGGGGGAGTGGAAGCCCCAGCATTTT.

The J gene is TRBJ2-5, the V gene TRBV5-8; TRBD2 matches at 10 bases. The V segment lost 4 bases and the J segment 5 bases; nucleotides outside the gene matches: 14. In germline, CDR1 is SGHTS, CDR2 YDEGEE. The CDR3 spans 17 residues. The CDR3 sequence is CASSRGTSAEKGETQYF. CDR3 DNA: TGTGCCAGCAGCCGAGGGACTAGCGCAGAGAAGGGGGAGACCCAGTACTTC.

The V gene is TRBV29-1, the J gene TRBJ1-2, with D possibly being TRBD1 (5 bases). The CDR3 consists of 13 residues. Germline lookup yields CDR1 SQVTM and CDR2 ANQGSEA. Trimming cost V 3 bases and J 3 bases, with 11 bases left between them. The CDR3 reads CSVDRGSDYGYTF. CDR3 nucleotide sequence: TGCAGCGTTGATAGGGGATCGGACTATGGCTACACCTTC.

V is TRBV7-9 and J is TRBJ2-1; 13 nucleotides agree with TRBD2. This CDR3 region has 15 residues. The germline gives CDR1 SEHNR, CDR2 FQNEAQ (reference sequence). The V gene end was trimmed by 5 bases and the J gene end by 9 bases; junction bases not matched to a gene: 7. The DNA for the CDR3 is TGTGCCAGCAGCCTGGGGACTAGCGGGATTGGTGAGCAGTTCTTC. Its protein is CASSLGTSGIGEQFF.

The chain links TRBV18 to TRBJ2-7, with 8 bases matching TRBD1. The CDR3 length is 13 residues. Germline values: CDR1 KGHSH, CDR2 LQKENI. J lost 3 bases, V lost 6 bases, and 4 bases had no gene match. This CDR3 is CASSGDRNYEQYF. The CDR3 DNA reads as TGTGCCAGCTCGGGGGACAGGAACTACGAGCAGTACTTC.

The rearrangement uses TRBV28 and TRBJ1-1; a weak D match, TRBD1 (6 bases). Deletions cut 3 bases from V and 1 base from J, with 15 bases between. Germline assignment: CDR1 MDHEN and CDR2 SYDVKM. The CDR3 totals 16 residues. Here the CDR3 reads CASSFYPGDANTEAFF. The CDR3 bases are TGTGCCAGCAGTTTCTATCCAGGGGATGCGAACACTGAAGCTTTCTTT.

This sequence joins TRBV7-2 and TRBJ2-7; D unclear. The CDR3 totals 12 residues. V was cut by 5 bases and J by 4 bases, with 9 bases left in between. Germline V lookup: CDR1 SGHTA, CDR2 FQGNSA. The CDR3 sequence: CASSPNHYEQYF. In DNA, the CDR3 is TGTGCCAGCAGCCCCAATCATTACGAGCAGTACTTC.

The V call is TRBV29-1, the J call TRBJ2-3; D remains unclear. V was trimmed by 5 bases and J by 6 bases, leaving 12 bases between them. The germline gives CDR1 SQVTM, CDR2 ANQGSEA. The CDR3 has 12 residues. The CDR3 here is CSVLESGDTQYF. The CDR3 nucleotides read TGCAGCGTTCTAGAATCTGGGGATACGCAGTATTTT.

Of note for this clone: An end of the junction does not agree with germline; a read error may underlie this. The rearrangement uses TRBV6-5 and TRBJ2-7, with a tentative D call TRBD2 (6 bases). The CDR3 has 13 residues. Looked up from germline, CDR1 is MNHEY and CDR2 is SVGAGI. The CDR3 DNA is TGTGTCAGCAGTCCTAGCGCTTCCTACGAGCAGTACTTC. This translates into CVSSPSASYEQYF.

The chain is built from TRBV6-5 and TRBJ1-4; TRBD1 aligns across 8 bases. J lost 3 bases, V lost 6 bases, and 6 bases had no gene match. The V gene's germline CDR1 is MNHEY and CDR2 SVGAGI. The CDR3 loop spans 15 amino acids. Written as DNA, the CDR3 is TGTGCCAGCAGCCTGACACAGGGGGCTAATGAAAAACTGTTTTTT. This sequence encodes CASSLTQGANEKLFF.

This rearrangement joins TRBV19 to TRBJ2-5, with TRBD2 matching 16 bases. CDR3 size: 19 residues. The junction had 9 bases not matched to a gene; V was cut back by 5 bases and J by 0 bases. Looked up from germline, CDR1 is LNHDA and CDR2 is SQIVND (reference sequence). Here the CDR3 reads CASSPGLAGGIRYQETQYF. CDR3 DNA: TGTGCCAGTAGTCCGGGACTAGCGGGAGGGATAAGGTACCAAGAGACCCAGTACTTC.

The V and J genes are TRBV7-7 and TRBJ2-1, with 9 nucleotides matching TRBD1. CDR1 is SSHAT and CDR2 is FNYEAQ in the germline V gene (reference sequence). This CDR3 is built from 15 residues. V lost 4 bases and J lost 6; bases outside the gene matches: 7. The CDR3 here is CASSWGQGGVNEQFF. The CDR3 DNA reads TGTGCCAGCAGCTGGGGACAGGGCGGGGTCAATGAGCAGTTCTTC.

V usage is TRBV7-3 and J usage is TRBJ2-1, with 8 bases fitting TRBD2. The V gene's germline CDR1 is SGHTA and CDR2 FQGTGA. CDR3 length equals 14 residues. V shed 5 bases, J shed 3 bases, and the junction held 3 bases outside the gene matches. CDR3 region: CASSPGTSYNEQFF. CDR3 nucleotide sequence: TGTGCCAGCAGCCCCGGGACTAGCTACAATGAGCAGTTCTTC.

This chain joins TRBV2 and TRBJ2-7, with 8 positions matching TRBD2. The CDR3 is 14 residues long. V trimming: 5 bases; J trimming: 5 bases; junction bases outside the gene matches: 8. Germline V gene lookup returns CDR1 SNHLY and CDR2 FYNNEI. The CDR3 DNA sequence: TGTGCCAGCAGTACCGGGACTAGGTTAAACGAGCAGTACTTC. This gives the protein CASSTGTRLNEQYF.

The V and J genes are TRBV27 and TRBJ2-1; 7 nucleotides align to TRBD2. Germline loops: CDR1 MNHEY, CDR2 SMNVEV (reference sequence). Trimming at V came to 6 bases and at J to 0 bases, leaving 2 bases not matched to a gene. The CDR3 covers 14 residues. CDR3 nucleotides: TGTGCCAGCAGGAGGACTAGCTCCTACAATGAGCAGTTCTTC. Encoded protein: CASRRTSSYNEQFF.

The chain recombines TRBV29-1 with TRBJ1-5; the D is unclear. CDR1 is SQVTM and CDR2 is ANQGSEA in the germline V gene. Trimming removed 0 bases at V and 6 bases at J, with 9 bases between. The CDR3 extends over 13 amino acids. CDR3 region: CSVEDAEGQPQHF. DNA for the CDR3: TGCAGCGTTGAAGATGCCGAGGGTCAGCCCCAGCATTTT.

V is TRBV2 and J is TRBJ1-5; a possible D gene is TRBD1 (5 bases). Between the trimmed V and J ends, which lost 2 bases and 3 bases, there was a span of 14 bases. The CDR3 totals 16 residues. In germline, CDR1 is SNHLY, CDR2 FYNNEI. The CDR3 region is CASSEWGGGVNQPQHF. The CDR3 DNA is TGTGCCAGCAGTGAATGGGGGGGAGGGGTCAATCAGCCCCAGCATTTT.

Regarding this clone: The same CDR3 also results from other DNA sequences found in this sample. The V and J genes are TRBV28 and TRBJ1-1; D is undetermined. The V gene lost 6 bases and the J gene lost 5 bases, with 7 bases spanning the gap. Germline values: CDR1 MDHEN, CDR2 SYDVKM. This CDR3 has 11 amino acids. The CDR3 protein is CASRAGTEAFF. DNA for the CDR3: TGTGCCAGCAGGGCGGGAACTGAAGCTTTCTTT.

The CDR3 nucleotides are TGCGCCAGCAGCTTCAGGGGGCGCAATTCCGGGGAGCTGTTTTTT. Translating it yields CASSFRGRNSGELFF. This chain joins TRBV5-1 and TRBJ2-2, with 8 bases aligning to TRBD1. Germline V gives CDR1 SGHRS, CDR2 YFSETQ. The CDR3 extends over 15 amino acids. Trimming at V came to 2 bases and at J to 6 bases, leaving 6 bases not matched to a gene.

The gene calls are TRBV11-2 and TRBJ2-1; TRBD2 agrees at 8 bases. This CDR3 spans 16 amino acids. Germline V CDR1 and CDR2: SGHAT, FQNNGV. V trimming: 6 bases; J trimming: 9 bases; junction bases outside the gene matches: 16. The CDR3, as DNA: TGTGCCAGCAGTGGAGGCGGGAGGAAACTCTGGAGTGAGCAGTTCTTC. This codes for CASSGGGRKLWSEQFF. Full variable domain (missing parts from reference TRBV11-2 and TRBJ2-1): EAGVAQSPRYKIIEKRQSVAFWCNPISGHATLYWYQQILGQGPKLLIQFQNNGVVDDSQLPKDRFSAERLKGVDSTLKIQPAKLEDSAVYLCASSGGGRKLWSEQFFGPGTRLTVL.